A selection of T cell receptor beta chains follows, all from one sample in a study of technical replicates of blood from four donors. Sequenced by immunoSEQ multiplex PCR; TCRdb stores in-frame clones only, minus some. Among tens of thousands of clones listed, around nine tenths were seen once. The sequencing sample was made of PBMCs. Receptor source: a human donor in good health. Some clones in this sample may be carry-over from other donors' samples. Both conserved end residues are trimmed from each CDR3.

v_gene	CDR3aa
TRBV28	ASSSQGQPQH
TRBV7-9	ASSVGTGYNEQF
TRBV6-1	ASSRTGGGQPQH
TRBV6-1	ASSAYPPGLAGVGINEQF
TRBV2	ASNHRTMHNEQF
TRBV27	ASSRQGLGANVLT
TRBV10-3	AISDRGLAGTDTQY
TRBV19	ASSVPRGEYTEAF
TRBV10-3	AISESIVRDNDNEQF
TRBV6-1	AGLNTGDQPQH
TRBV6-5	ASSYYRQSTDTQY
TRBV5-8	ASSLPGQGKWSNEQF
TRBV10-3	AIRGGQGVNYGYT
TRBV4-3	ASSQGILWRELPSYEQY
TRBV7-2	ASSSQLAGRGEQF
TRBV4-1	ASSQATSGNQETQY
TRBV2	ASSGSQAGARTEAF
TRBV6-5	ASSYGGRFDEQF
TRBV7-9	ASSLGRTSGSSHEQY
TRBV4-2	ASRRGRGTGELF
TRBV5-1	ASRTGNTGELF
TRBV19	ASRNPPGSGTDTQY
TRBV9	ASSYIRGATEAF
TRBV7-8	ASSLGGQGVLGYT
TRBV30	AWSQGTTDTQY
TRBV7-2	ASSLDPGQGARGQY
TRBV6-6	ASSTALAGIDTQY
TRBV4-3	ASSQDSAGSAETQY
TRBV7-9	ASSLLTGGRTSNYGYT
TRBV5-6	ASSLPTGLSGYT
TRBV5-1	ASSLELEETQY
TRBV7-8	ASSPWTGETYNEQF
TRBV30	AWTVSGTEAF
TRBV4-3	ASSQQRGLGHNEQF
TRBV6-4	ASSEVTEAAI
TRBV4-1	ASSHRTVNYGYT
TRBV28	ATTPPQLPYGYT
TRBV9	ASSSGGGGNTIY
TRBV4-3	ASSHYRGQNTEAF
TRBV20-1	SARQYPEAF
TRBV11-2	ASSPTSGNTGELF
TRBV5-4	ASSLAGSASLQQY
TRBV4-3	ASSQTQGGSYEQY
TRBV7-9	ASSFEGRTNEKLF
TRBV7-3	ASSGGGGPRGEQF
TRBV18	ASLSERGGELF
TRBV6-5	ASRAPTGGKDTQY
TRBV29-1	SAVRGETQY
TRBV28	ASSTRGLKAF
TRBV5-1	ASSLGGPPYNEQF
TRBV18	ASSPLDSGVRTEAF
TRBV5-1	ASSAGALYNEQF
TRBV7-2	ASSFQGGSRMGEQY
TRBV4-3	ASSQDTGLNTEAF